This T cell receptor beta chain derives from a study of blood T cell repertoires in COVID-19. About the research overall: Nucleic acid was either cDNA or gDNA, and it came from T cells, B-cell-depleted T cells, or PBMCs.

The germline V and J ends were trimmed by 6 bases and 4 bases, with 18 bases remaining between them. CDR1 and CDR2 (germline): MNHEY, SVGAGI. The CDR3 runs 15 residues. Clones were read by immunoSEQ multiplex PCR, and TCRdb kept only the in-frame ones, dropping some. Of 250,000 to 300,000 clones in the sample, around three quarters were seen once. Sequenced input: peripheral blood. This TCR was recovered from a woman over 75 with acute or convalescent COVID-19. This chain uses TRBV6-5 with TRBJ1-1; maybe TRBD1 (6 bases). The CDR3 sequence is CASRGLLRGGTEAFF. The CDR3 DNA reads as TGTGCCAGCAGGGGATTACTCAGGGGTGGCACTGAAGCTTTCTTT.